These T cell receptor beta chains were read from a single sample in a study of blood T cell repertoires in COVID-19. Clones were sequenced by immunoSEQ multiplex PCR, and TCRdb holds only the in-frame ones, with some missing. The data show roughly 350,000 clones, with under 95% seen just once and roughly 3.5% held by the top ten. The material sequenced was peripheral blood. The receptors were gathered from a young woman who had recovered from COVID-19. The CDR3 runs from the conserved cysteine through the conserved F or W. A D gene is named only where the DNA matches it firmly. Some rows have no size entry. The others give once, few or many, or a class for an expanded clone.

>TRBD2|TRBJ2-3|NA|TRBV7-9|16
TGTGCCAGCAGCTTTGCCTTATCTAGCGGAACAGATACGCAGTATTTT
CASSFALSSGTDTQYF
>NA|TRBJ1-2|NA|TRBV20-1|11
TGCAGTGCTAGGACAGTCTATGGCTACACCTTC
CSARTVYGYTF
>NA|TRBJ1-5|NA|TRBV19|14
TGTGCCAGTAGTATTCCCCAGGGGATACAGCCCCAGCATTTT
CASSIPQGIQPQHF
>NA|TRBJ1-2|NA|TRBV27|13
TGTGCCAGCAGTCCGCAGGGTAACTATGGCTACACCTTC
CASSPQGNYGYTF
>NA|TRBJ2-3|NA|TRBV11-3|14
TGTGCCAGCAGCTTATTCAGGAGCACAGATACGCAGTATTTT
CASSLFRSTDTQYF
>TRBD2|TRBJ2-3|NA|TRBV5-1|18
TGCGCCAGCAGCTTGGAGGGATTTAGCGGGACGTTCACAGATACGCAGTATTTT
CASSLEGFSGTFTDTQYF
>TRBD2|TRBJ2-3|NA|TRBV6-2/TRBV6-3|17
TGTGCCAGCAGTCCACGACTAGCGGGAGAAGATTGGGATACGCAGTATTTT
CASSPRLAGEDWDTQYF
>NA|TRBJ2-1|NA|TRBV7-9|14
TGTGCCAGCAGCTTGATCGGGAGTAGGAATGAGCAGTTCTTC
CASSLIGSRNEQFF
>NA|TRBJ1-2|NA|TRBV7-8|15
TGTGCCAGCTCCAGCTACTCCTTATACAGCTATGGCTACACCTTC
CASSSYSLYSYGYTF
>NA|TRBJ2-1|NA|TRBV7-2|16
TGTGCCAGCAGCTTAGGAACTAGTCGATCCTACAATGAGCAGTTCTTC
CASSLGTSRSYNEQFF
>TRBD1|TRBJ1-4|NA|TRBV5-1|14
TGCGCCAGCAGGCCCGGGACAGGGGACGAAAAACTGTTTTTT
CASRPGTGDEKLFF
>TRBD1|TRBJ2-1|NA|TRBV18|14
TGTGCCAGCTCACCTGGGACAGGGGACAATGAGCAGTTCTTC
CASSPGTGDNEQFF
>TRBD2|TRBJ2-6|NA|TRBV19|18
TGTGCCAGTAGTTCCAGACTAGCGGGAGTCTCTGGGGCCAACGTCCTGACTTTC
CASSSRLAGVSGANVLTF
>NA|TRBJ2-1|few|TRBV4-1|17
TGCGCCAGCAGCCAAGAGAGAGGAGGGAGCTCCTACAATGAGCAGTTCTTC
CASSQERGGSSYNEQFF
>NA|TRBJ1-2|NA|TRBV4-3|16
TGCGCCAGCAGCCCGGACCTAATGGGGGGTAACTATGGCTACACCTTC
CASSPDLMGGNYGYTF
>NA|TRBJ2-1|NA|TRBV20-1|11
TGCAGTGGGTACCTTAGGGGTGAGCAGTTCTTC
CSGYLRGEQFF
>NA|TRBJ2-3|NA|TRBV18|12
TGTGCCAGCTCACCACGGGCGAGTACGCAGTATTTT
CASSPRASTQYF
>NA|TRBJ1-2|NA|TRBV6-2/TRBV6-3|14
TGTGCCAGCAGTTCCCCAGGGCTTCACTATGGCTACACCTTC
CASSSPGLHYGYTF
>TRBD1|TRBJ1-1|NA|TRBV6-5|15
TGTGCCAGCAACCCGAGGGGGCGCACGGACACTGAAGCTTTCTTT
CASNPRGRTDTEAFF
>NA|TRBJ1-2|NA|TRBV30|14
TGTGCCTGGAGGGACTCCTTTAGGGTGGGTGGCTACACCTTC
CAWRDSFRVGGYTF
>TRBD1|TRBJ1-2|NA|TRBV7-2|15
TGTGCCAGCAGCTTAGTGTGGTCAGGACAGGTTGGCTACACCTTC
CASSLVWSGQVGYTF
>TRBD1|TRBJ1-2|NA|TRBV12-5|16
TGTGCTAGTGGTTTGCCTCCGACAGGGGGCACCTATGGCTACACCTTC
CASGLPPTGGTYGYTF
>NA|TRBJ1-6|NA|TRBV4-3|17
TGCGCCAGCAGCCAAGAGTGGAGGGGCGCAAGGAATTCACCCCTCCACTTT
CASSQEWRGARNSPLHF
>NA|TRBJ1-1|once|TRBV30|14
TGTGCCTGGACCCCGATCCAAGGGGACACTGAAGCTTTCTTT
CAWTPIQGDTEAFF
>NA|TRBJ1-1|NA|TRBV27|15
TGTGCCAGCAGTTCAAGGCAACCAGGGAGGCCTGAAGCTTTCTTT
CASSSRQPGRPEAFF
>TRBD1|TRBJ2-1|NA|TRBV5-1|15
TGCGCCAGCAGCGCGGGACAGGCCCCCTACAATGAGCAGTTCTTC
CASSAGQAPYNEQFF
>NA|TRBJ1-3|NA|TRBV4-1|13
TGCGCCAGCAGCCCCATCTATGGAAACACCATATATTTT
CASSPIYGNTIYF